This TCR beta chain was profiled in a study of blood T cell repertoires in COVID-19. The protocol was immunoSEQ multiplex PCR, while the TCRdb copy is restricted to in-frame clones and leaves out a portion. The table has under 250,000 clones, 84% seen once; the top ten hold 1.5%. CDR3 length: 14 residues. Germline V lookup: CDR1 MNHEY, CDR2 SMNVEV (reference sequence). The V gene lost 2 bases and the J gene lost 7 bases, with 12 bases spanning the gap. The clonotype originates from a woman aged 40 to 55 who had recovered from COVID-19. V usage is TRBV27 and J usage is TRBJ2-4; D is possibly TRBD2 (6 bases). What was sequenced was peripheral blood. In DNA, the CDR3 is TGTGCCAGCAGTTTAAGGTTGGCGGGGAACATTCAGTACTTC. Translated: CASSLRLAGNIQYF.